Listed below are T cell receptor beta chains from one sample, sequenced in a study of cytomegalovirus exposure and HLA in healthy donors. Sequencing used immunoSEQ multiplex PCR; TCRdb keeps in-frame clones, though not all of them. Of roughly 180,000 clones in the sample, roughly 80% are singletons; the top ten hold over 0.65%. Sequenced sample: PBMCs. These receptor sequences come from a woman under 30 in good health and CMV-seronegative. CDR3s include the opening cysteine and the closing phenylalanine or tryptophan. A D gene is named only where the DNA matches it firmly. Only part of the rows carry a size: once, few, many, or a class if the clone is expanded.

clone_size,v_call,d_call,j_call,cdr3_aa,cdr3_nt
.,TRBV18,.,TRBJ2-1,CASSPQGNEQFF,TGTGCCAGCTCACCACAGGGGAATGAGCAGTTCTTC
once,TRBV2,.,TRBJ2-2,CASKVSQEGAGTGELFF,TGTGCCAGCAAAGTCAGCCAGGAGGGGGCCGGGACCGGGGAGCTGTTTTTT
.,TRBV19,.,TRBJ2-7,CASSPSGLNYEQYF,TGTGCCAGTAGTCCCTCGGGACTTAACTACGAGCAGTACTTC
.,TRBV6-5,.,TRBJ2-1,CASSYPYNEQFF,TGTGCCAGCAGTTACCCGTACAATGAGCAGTTCTTC
.,TRBV10-3,.,TRBJ2-3,CAISEQEIGTQYF,TGTGCCATCAGTGAGCAAGAAATCGGTACGCAGTATTTT
.,TRBV2,.,TRBJ2-7,CASSEVGREYEQYF,TGTGCCAGCAGTGAAGTCGGCAGGGAATACGAGCAGTACTTC
.,TRBV28,.,TRBJ1-2,CASKEGVNYGYTF,TGTGCCAGCAAGGAAGGGGTTAACTATGGCTACACCTTC
.,TRBV2,.,TRBJ2-7,CASTPRRAGSEQYF,TGTGCCAGCACGCCTCGTCGGGCGGGTAGCGAGCAGTACTTC
.,TRBV6-5,.,TRBJ2-7,CASSPGLQLYEQYF,TGTGCCAGCAGCCCCGGACTCCAACTTTACGAGCAGTACTTC
.,TRBV6-1,.,TRBJ1-1,CASSDSIVNTEAFF,TGTGCCAGCAGTGATAGTATTGTGAACACTGAAGCTTTCTTT
few,TRBV6-5,.,TRBJ1-1,CASSPTRKGTEAFF,TGTGCCAGCAGTCCCACTAGGAAGGGCACTGAAGCTTTCTTT
.,TRBV30,.,TRBJ2-3,CAGRKGTTDTQYF,TGTGCCGGGAGGAAGGGGACTACAGATACGCAGTATTTT
.,TRBV29-1,TRBD1,TRBJ2-7,CSGGTGFGEQYF,TGCAGCGGCGGGACAGGGTTCGGCGAGCAGTACTTC
.,TRBV21-1,.,TRBJ1-4,CASQRLGGGNEKLFF,TGTGCCAGCCAGCGGTTAGGGGGCGGGAATGAAAAACTGTTTTTT
.,TRBV5-1,TRBD1,TRBJ1-1,CASSWQGANTEAFF,TGCGCCAGCAGCTGGCAGGGGGCGAACACTGAAGCTTTCTTT
.,TRBV5-1,TRBD1,TRBJ2-5,CASSRVTGGAETQYF,TGCGCCAGCAGTAGGGTGACAGGGGGCGCCGAGACCCAGTACTTC
.,TRBV11-2,.,TRBJ1-1,CASSLDRNTEAFF,TGTGCCAGCAGCTTAGATCGTAACACTGAAGCTTTCTTT
.,TRBV9,.,TRBJ2-1,CASSVVGGSYNEQFF,TGTGCCAGCAGCGTAGTGGGGGGTTCCTACAATGAGCAGTTCTTC
.,TRBV6-5,.,TRBJ2-2,CASSPDSHRELFF,TGTGCCAGCAGTCCGGACAGCCACCGGGAGCTGTTTTTT
.,TRBV19,TRBD1,TRBJ2-2,CASSMDRRTGLPGELFF,TGTGCCAGTAGTATGGATAGAAGGACAGGGTTGCCCGGGGAGCTGTTTTTT
.,TRBV28,TRBD1,TRBJ2-7,CASSPTGTVYEQYF,TGTGCCAGCAGTCCGACCGGGACAGTATACGAGCAGTACTTC
.,TRBV5-4,TRBD2,TRBJ2-1,CASRFGLAAYNEQFF,TGTGCCAGCAGATTCGGACTAGCGGCTTACAATGAGCAGTTCTTC